Described below is a single TCR beta chain sequence and its context. Its antigen is not known. This sample was included in a study of blood T cells in healthy people across ages. Across the study: About one barcoded beta molecule was captured per two T cells (by template switching).

Study conclusions and caveats: Both higher diversity and more naive CD4+ cells marked long-lived donors when set against aged donors. Unsorted PBMCs blocked a conclusive comparison of naive and antigen-experienced cells.

A second about 7 to 12 cycle PCR used barcoded and J-beta primers. TCRdb passed the 5' RACE reads through MiXCR, listing each CDR3 protein once. This sample has about 930,000 distinct CDR3 sequences, with around 29% found just once. Germline V CDR1 and CDR2: SEHNR, FQNEAQ (reference sequence). V lost 4 bases, J lost 9 bases, and 11 bases stayed unmatched. The CDR3 runs to 16 residues. This same sample was also taken into another study, of T cells of mothers and their children.

The chain is built from TRBV7-9 and TRBJ2-2, with 10 nucleotides matching TRBD1. The sample comprised blood. The TCR was taken from a woman between 40 and 55 years old in good health. The CDR3, as DNA: TGTGCCAGCAGCTCATCAACCGGACAGGGGGAACGGGAGCTGTTTTTT. Amino acids: CASSSSTGQGERELFF.